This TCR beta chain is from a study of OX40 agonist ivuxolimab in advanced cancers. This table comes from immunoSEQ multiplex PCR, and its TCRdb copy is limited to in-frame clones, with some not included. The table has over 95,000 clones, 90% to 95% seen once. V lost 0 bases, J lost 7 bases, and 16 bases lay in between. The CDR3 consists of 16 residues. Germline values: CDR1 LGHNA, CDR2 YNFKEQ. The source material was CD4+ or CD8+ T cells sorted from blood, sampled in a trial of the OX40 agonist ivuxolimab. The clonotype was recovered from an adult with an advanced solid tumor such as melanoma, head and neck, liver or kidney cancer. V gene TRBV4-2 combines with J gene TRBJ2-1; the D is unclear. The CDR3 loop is CASSQDIGFGGNEQFF. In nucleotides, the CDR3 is TGTGCCAGCAGCCAAGATATCGGGTTCGGTGGGAATGAGCAGTTCTTC.